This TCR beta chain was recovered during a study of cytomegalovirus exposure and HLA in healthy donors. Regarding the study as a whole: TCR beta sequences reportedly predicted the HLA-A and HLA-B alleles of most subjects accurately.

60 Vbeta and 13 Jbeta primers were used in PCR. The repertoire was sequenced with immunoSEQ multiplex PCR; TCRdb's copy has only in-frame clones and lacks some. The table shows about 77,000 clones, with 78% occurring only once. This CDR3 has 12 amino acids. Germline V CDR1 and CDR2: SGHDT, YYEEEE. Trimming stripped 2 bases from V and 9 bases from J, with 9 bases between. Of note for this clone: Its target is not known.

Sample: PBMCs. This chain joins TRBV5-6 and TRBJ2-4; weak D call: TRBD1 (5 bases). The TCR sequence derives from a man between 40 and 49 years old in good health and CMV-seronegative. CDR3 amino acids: CASSFTQGIQYF. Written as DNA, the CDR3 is TGTGCCAGCAGCTTTACTCAGGGCATTCAGTACTTC.